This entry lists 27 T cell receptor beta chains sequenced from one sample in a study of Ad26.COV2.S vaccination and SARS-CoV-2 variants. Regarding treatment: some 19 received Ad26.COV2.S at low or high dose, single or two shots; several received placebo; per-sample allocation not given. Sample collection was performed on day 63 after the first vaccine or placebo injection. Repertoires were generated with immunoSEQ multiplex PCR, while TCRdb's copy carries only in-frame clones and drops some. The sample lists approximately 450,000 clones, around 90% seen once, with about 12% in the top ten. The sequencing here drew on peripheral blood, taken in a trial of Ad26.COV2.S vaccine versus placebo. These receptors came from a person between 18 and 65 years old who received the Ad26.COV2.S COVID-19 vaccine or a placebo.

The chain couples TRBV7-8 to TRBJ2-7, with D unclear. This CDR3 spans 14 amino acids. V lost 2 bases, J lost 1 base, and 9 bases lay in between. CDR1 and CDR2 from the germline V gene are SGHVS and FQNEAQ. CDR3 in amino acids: CASSLWAGSYEQYF. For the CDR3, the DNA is TGTGCCAGCAGCTTATGGGCCGGATCCTACGAGCAGTACTTC.

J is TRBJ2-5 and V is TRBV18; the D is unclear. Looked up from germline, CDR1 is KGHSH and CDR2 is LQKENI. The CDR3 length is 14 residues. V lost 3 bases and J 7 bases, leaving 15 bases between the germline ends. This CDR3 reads CASSPPRMEGTQYF. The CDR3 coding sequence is TGTGCCAGCTCACCGCCCAGGATGGAAGGGACCCAGTACTTC.

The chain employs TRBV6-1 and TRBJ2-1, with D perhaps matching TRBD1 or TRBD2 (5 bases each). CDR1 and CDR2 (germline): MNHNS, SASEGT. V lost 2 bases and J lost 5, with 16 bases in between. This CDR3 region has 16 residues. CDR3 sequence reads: CASSEYGTQRDNEQFF. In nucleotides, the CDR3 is TGTGCCAGCAGTGAATACGGGACCCAAAGGGACAATGAGCAGTTCTTC.

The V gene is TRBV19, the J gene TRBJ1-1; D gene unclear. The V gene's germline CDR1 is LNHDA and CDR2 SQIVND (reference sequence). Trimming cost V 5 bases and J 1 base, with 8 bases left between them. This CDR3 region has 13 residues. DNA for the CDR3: TGTGCCAGTAGTCCTCGCGGGAACACTGAAGCTTTCTTT. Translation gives CASSPRGNTEAFF.

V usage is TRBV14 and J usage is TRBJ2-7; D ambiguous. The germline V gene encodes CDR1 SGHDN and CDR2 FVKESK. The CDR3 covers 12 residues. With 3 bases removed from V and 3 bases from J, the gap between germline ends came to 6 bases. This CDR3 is CASSQQHYEQYF. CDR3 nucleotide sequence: TGTGCCAGCAGCCAGCAGCACTACGAGCAGTACTTC. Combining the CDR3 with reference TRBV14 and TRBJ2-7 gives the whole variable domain EAGVTQFPSHSVIEKGQTVTLRCDPISGHDNLYWYRRVMGKEIKFLLHFVKESKQDESGMPNNRFLAERTGGTYSTLKVQPAELEDSGVYFCASSQQHYEQYFGPGTRLTVT.

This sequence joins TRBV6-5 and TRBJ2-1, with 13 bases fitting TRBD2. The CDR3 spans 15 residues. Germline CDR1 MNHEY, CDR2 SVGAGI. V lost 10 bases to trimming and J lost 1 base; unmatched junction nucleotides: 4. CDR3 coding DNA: TGTGCCACCCCGGGACTAGCGGGGTCCTACAATGAGCAGTTCTTC. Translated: CATPGLAGSYNEQFF.

The CDR3 region has the DNA TGTGCCAGCAGCACCGGACAGGGCGGCGTTTATGGCTACACCTTC. As protein: CASSTGQGGVYGYTF. The V call is TRBV5-5, the J call TRBJ1-2; 8 bases fit TRBD1. V lost 4 bases to trimming and J lost 5 bases; unmatched junction nucleotides: 10. This CDR3 has 15 residues. The germline V gene has CDR1 SGHKS and CDR2 YYEKEE (reference sequence). The full variable domain, in which reference TRBV5-5 and TRBJ1-2 provide the parts outside the CDR3, is DAGVTQSPTHLIKTRGQQVTLRCSPISGHKSVSWYQQVLGQGPQFIFQYYEKEERGRGNFPDRFSARQFPNYSSELNVNALLLGDSALYLCASSTGQGGVYGYTFGSGTRLTVV.

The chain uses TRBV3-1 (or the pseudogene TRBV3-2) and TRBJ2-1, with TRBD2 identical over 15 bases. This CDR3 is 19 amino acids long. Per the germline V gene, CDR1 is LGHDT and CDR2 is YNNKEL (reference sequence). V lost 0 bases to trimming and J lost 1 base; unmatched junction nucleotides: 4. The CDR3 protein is CASSQDTGLAGGSYNEQFF. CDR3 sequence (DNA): TGTGCCAGCAGCCAAGATACCGGACTAGCGGGAGGGTCCTACAATGAGCAGTTCTTC.

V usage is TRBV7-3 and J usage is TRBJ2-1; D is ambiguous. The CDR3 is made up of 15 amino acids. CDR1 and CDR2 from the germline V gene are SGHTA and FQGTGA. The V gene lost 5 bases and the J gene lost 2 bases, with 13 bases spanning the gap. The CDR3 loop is CASSPHRATYNEQFF. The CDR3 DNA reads TGTGCCAGCAGCCCCCACCGGGCCACCTACAATGAGCAGTTCTTC.

In nucleotides, the CDR3 is TGTGCCAGCAGCTTGGAGCTAGCGGGAGGGCGTAATGAGCAGTTCTTC. The encoded protein is CASSLELAGGRNEQFF. The chain links TRBV5-4 to TRBJ2-1, with 12 bases identical to TRBD2. CDR1 is SGHNT and CDR2 is YYREEE in the germline V gene (reference sequence). The CDR3 length is 16 residues. V dropped 0 bases and J dropped 7; count of bases not matched to a gene: 5.

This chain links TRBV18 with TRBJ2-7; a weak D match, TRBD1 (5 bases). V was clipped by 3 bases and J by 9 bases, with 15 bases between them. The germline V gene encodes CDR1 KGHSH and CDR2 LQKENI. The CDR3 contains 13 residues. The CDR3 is CASSPDSSYRQYF. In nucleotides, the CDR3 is TGTGCCAGCTCACCCGACAGTTCCTACAGGCAGTACTTC.

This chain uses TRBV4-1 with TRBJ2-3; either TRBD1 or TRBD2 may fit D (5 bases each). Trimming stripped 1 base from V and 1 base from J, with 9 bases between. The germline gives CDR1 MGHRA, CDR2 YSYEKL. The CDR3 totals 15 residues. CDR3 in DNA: TGCGCCAGCAGCCAAGGGGACGGGGGCACAGATACGCAGTATTTT. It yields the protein CASSQGDGGTDTQYF.

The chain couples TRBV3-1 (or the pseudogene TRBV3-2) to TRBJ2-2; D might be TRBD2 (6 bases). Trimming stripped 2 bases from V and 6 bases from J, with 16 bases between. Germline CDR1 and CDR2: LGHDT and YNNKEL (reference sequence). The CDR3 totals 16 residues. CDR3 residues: CASSQLAELDAGELFF. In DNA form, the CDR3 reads TGTGCCAGCAGCCAATTAGCGGAATTAGATGCCGGGGAGCTGTTTTTT.

The chain's CDR3 is CAWSQDSSYEQYF. The CDR3 DNA reads TGTGCCTGGAGTCAGGACAGTTCCTACGAGCAGTACTTC. The chain has TRBV30 and TRBJ2-7; possible D gene TRBD1, 6 bases. CDR3 size: 13 residues. In germline, CDR1 is GTSNPN, CDR2 SVGIG (reference sequence). Trimming shortened V by 2 bases and J by 1 base, and 9 bases separated the two germline ends.

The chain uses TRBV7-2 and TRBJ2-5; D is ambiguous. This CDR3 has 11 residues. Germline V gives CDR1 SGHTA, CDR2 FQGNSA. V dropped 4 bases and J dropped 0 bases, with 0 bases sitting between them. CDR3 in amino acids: CASSYQETQYF. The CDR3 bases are TGTGCCAGCAGCTACCAAGAGACCCAGTACTTC.

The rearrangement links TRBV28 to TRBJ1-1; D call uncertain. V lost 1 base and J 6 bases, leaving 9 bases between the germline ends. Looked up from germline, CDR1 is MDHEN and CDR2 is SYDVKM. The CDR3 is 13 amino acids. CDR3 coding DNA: TGTGCCAGCAGTTTATTAGTCAGATCTGAAGCTTTCTTT. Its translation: CASSLLVRSEAFF. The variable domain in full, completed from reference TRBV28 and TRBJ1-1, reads DVKVTQSSRYLVKRTGEKVFLECVQDMDHENMFWYRQDPGLGLRLIYFSYDVKMKEKGDIPEGYSVSREKKERFSLILESASTNQTSMYLCASSLLVRSEAFFGQGTRLTVV.

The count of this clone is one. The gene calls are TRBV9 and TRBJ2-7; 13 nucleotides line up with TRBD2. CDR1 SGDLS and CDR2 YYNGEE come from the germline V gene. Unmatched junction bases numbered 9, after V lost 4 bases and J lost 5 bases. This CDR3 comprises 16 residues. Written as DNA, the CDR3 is TGTGCCAGCAGCCCTCGACTAGCGGGAGGAATCAACGAGCAGTACTTC. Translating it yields CASSPRLAGGINEQYF. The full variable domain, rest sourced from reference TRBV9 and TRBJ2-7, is DSGVTQTPKHLITATGQRVTLRCSPRSGDLSVYWYQQSLDQGLQFLIQYYNGEERAKGNILERFSAQQFPDLHSELNLSSLELGDSALYFCASSPRLAGGINEQYFGPGTRLTVT.

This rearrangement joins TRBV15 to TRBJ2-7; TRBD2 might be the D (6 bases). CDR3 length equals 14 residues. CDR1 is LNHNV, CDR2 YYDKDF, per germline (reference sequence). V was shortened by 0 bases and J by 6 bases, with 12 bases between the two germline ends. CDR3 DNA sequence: TGTGCCACCAGCAGAGAGGTCCGGAGGGGCGAGCAGTACTTC. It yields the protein CATSREVRRGEQYF.

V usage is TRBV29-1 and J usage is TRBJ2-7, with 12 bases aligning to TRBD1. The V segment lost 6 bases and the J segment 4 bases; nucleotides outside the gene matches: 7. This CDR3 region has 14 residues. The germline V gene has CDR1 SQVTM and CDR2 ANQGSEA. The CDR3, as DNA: TGCAGCGTGGCCGGGACAGGGGGCTCTTACGAGCAGTACTTC. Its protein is CSVAGTGGSYEQYF.

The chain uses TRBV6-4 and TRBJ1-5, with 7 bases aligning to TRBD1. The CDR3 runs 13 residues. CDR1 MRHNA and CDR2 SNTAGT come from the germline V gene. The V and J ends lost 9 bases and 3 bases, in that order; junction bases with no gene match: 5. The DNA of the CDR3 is TGTGCCAGATCGACAGGGCCCAATCAGCCCCAGCATTTT. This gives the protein CARSTGPNQPQHF.

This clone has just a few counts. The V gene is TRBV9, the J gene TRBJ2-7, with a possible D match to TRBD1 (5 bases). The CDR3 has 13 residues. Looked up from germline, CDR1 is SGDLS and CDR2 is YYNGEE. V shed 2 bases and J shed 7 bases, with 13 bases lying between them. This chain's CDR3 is CASSVDSSREQYF. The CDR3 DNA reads TGTGCCAGCAGCGTTGACAGCTCCAGGGAGCAGTACTTC.

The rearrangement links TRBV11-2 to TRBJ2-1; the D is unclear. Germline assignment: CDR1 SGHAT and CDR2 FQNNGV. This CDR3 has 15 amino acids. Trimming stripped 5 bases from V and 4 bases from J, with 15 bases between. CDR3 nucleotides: TGTGCCAGCAGCGCCGACTGGCGGAGTTACAATGAGCAGTTCTTC. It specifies CASSADWRSYNEQFF.

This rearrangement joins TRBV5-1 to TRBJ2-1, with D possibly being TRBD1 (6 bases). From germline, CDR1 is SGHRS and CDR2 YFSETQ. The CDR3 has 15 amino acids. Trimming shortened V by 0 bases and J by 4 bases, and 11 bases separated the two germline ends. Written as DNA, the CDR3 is TGCGCCAGCAGCTTGGGAGGGGGAAGGTACAATGAGCAGTTCTTC. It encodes CASSLGGGRYNEQFF.

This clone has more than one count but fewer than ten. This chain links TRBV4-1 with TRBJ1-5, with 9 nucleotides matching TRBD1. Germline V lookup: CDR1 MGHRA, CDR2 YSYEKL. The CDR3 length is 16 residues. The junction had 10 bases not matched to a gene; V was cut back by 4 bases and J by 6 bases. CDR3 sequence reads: CASSPLPGQGRQPQHF. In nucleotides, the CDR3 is TGCGCCAGCAGCCCGCTACCGGGACAGGGACGTCAGCCCCAGCATTTT.

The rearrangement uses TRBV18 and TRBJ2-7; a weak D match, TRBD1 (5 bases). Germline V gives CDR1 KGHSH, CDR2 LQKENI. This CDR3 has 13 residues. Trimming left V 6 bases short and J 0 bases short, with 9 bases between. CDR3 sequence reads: CASSGDSSYEQYF. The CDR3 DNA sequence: TGTGCCAGCTCTGGTGACAGCTCCTACGAGCAGTACTTC.

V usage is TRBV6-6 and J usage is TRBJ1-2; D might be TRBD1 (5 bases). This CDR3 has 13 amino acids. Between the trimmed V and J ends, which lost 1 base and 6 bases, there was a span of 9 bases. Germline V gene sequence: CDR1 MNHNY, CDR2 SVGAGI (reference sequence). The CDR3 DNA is TGTGCCAGCAGTTACTGGGACGCCCATGGCTACACCTTC. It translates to CASSYWDAHGYTF.

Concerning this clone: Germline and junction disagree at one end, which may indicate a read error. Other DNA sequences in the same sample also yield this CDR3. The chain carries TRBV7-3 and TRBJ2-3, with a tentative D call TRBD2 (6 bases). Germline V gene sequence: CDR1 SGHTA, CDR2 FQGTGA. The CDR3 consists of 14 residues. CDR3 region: CASSLTGAADTQYF. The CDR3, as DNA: TGTGCCAGCAGCCTAACGGGAGCGGCAGATACGCAGTATTTT.